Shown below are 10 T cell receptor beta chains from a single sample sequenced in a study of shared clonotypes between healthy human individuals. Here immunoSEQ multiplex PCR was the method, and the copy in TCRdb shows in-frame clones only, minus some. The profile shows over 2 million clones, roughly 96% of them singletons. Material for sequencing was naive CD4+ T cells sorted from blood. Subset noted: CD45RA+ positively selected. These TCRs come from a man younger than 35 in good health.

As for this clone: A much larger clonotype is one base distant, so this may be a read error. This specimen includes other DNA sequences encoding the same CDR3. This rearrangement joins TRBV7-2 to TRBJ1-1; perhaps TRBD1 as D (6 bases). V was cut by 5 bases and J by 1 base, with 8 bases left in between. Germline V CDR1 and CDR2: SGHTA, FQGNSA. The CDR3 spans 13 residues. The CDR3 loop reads CASSIQGNTEAFF. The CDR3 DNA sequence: TGTGCCAGCAGCATACAGGGGAACACTGAAGCTTTCTTT.

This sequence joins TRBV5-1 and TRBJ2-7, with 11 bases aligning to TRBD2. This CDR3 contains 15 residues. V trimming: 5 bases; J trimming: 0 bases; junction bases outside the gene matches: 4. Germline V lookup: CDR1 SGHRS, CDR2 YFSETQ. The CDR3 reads CASRFGLAGSYEQYF. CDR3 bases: TGCGCCAGCAGATTTGGACTAGCGGGCTCCTACGAGCAGTACTTC. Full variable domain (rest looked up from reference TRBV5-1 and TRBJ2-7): KAGVTQTPRYLIKTRGQQVTLSCSPISGHRSVSWYQQTPGQGLQFLFEYFSETQRNKGNFPGRFSGRQFSNSRSEMNVSTLELGDSALYLCASRFGLAGSYEQYFGPGTRLTVT.

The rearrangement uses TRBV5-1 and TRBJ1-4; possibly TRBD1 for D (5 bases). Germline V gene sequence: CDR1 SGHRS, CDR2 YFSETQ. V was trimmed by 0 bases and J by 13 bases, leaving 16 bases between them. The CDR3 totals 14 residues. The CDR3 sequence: CASSLGGREVGLFF. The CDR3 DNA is TGCGCCAGCAGCTTGGGGGGCCGGGAAGTCGGACTGTTTTTT.

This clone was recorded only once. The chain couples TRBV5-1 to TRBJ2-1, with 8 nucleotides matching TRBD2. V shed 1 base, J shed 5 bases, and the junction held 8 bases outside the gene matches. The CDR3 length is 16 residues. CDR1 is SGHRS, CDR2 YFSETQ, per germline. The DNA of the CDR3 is TGCGCCAGCAGCTTGTTTAGCGGGACATCTAACAATGAGCAGTTCTTC. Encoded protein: CASSLFSGTSNNEQFF.

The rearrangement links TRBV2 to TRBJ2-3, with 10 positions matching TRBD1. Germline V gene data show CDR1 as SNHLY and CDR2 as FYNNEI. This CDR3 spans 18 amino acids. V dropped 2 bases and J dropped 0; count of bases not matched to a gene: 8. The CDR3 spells CASSEWGQGTSSTDTQYF. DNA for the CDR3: TGTGCCAGCAGTGAATGGGGACAGGGGACCTCTAGCACAGATACGCAGTATTTT.

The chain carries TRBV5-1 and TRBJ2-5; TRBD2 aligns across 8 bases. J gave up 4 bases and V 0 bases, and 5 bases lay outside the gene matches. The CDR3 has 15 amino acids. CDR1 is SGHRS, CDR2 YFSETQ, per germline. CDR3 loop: CASSLARGEIETQYF. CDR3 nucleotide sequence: TGCGCCAGCAGCTTGGCGCGGGGGGAGATAGAGACCCAGTACTTC.

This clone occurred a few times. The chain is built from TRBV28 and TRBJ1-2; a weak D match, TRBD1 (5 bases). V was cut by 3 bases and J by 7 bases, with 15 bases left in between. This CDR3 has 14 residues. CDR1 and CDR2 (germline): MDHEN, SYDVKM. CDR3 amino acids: CASSLRDLAGGYTF. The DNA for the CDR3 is TGTGCCAGCAGTTTGAGGGACCTGGCGGGTGGCTACACCTTC.

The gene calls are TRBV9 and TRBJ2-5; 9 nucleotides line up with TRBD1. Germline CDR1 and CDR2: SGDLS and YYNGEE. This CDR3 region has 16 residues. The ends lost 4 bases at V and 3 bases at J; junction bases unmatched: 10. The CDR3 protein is CASSPGTGLGKETQYF. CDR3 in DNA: TGTGCCAGCAGCCCTGGGACAGGGTTGGGTAAAGAGACCCAGTACTTC.

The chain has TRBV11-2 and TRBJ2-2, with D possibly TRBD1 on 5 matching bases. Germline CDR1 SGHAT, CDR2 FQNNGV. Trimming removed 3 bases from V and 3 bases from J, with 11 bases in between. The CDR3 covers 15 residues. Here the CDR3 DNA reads TGTGCCAGCAGCTTGCTAGGGGCAGACACCGGGGAGCTGTTTTTT. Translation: CASSLLGADTGELFF.

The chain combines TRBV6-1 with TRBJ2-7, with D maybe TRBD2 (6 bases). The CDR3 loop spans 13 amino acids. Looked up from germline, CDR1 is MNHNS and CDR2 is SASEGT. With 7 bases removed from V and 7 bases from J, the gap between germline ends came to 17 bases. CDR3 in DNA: TGTGCCAGCATCAGCGGGTCTACGGGGGAGCAGTACTTC. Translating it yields CASISGSTGEQYF.